The sequence of this T cell receptor beta chain was determined in a study of blood T cell repertoires in COVID-19. Study-wide background: T cells, B-cell-depleted T cells, or PBMCs supplied cDNA or gDNA.

The CDR3 contains 17 residues. CDR1 LGHNA and CDR2 YNFKEQ come from the germline V gene. The ends lost 0 bases at V and 2 bases at J; junction bases unmatched: 5. In the source study's methods: Reference gene primer amplification in the assay estimated nucleated cell counts. TCRdb keeps only in-frame clones here, not all; method: immunoSEQ multiplex PCR. The DNA was the basis for D and trimming; V, J and clone size are from that table. The table has some 240,000 clones, 84% seen once. Sequences were obtained from peripheral blood. This sequence was found in a woman in her thirties or forties who had recovered from COVID-19. The chain is built from TRBV4-2 and TRBJ2-1, with 9 bases matching TRBD2. The CDR3 DNA follows: TGTGCCAGCAGCCAAGACTCTCGCGGGGGGGCCTACAATGAGCAGTTCTTC. Residues: CASSQDSRGGAYNEQFF.